This note documents a single TCR beta chain sequence. This sample was included in a study of T cell responses to AZD1222 COVID-19 vaccine. Across the whole study: The study pooled second doses at about 4 or about 12 weeks.

There are 14 residues in the CDR3. CDR1 is LNHDA and CDR2 is SQIVND in the germline V gene (reference sequence). The trim removed 5 bases at V and 4 bases at J, leaving 3 bases unmatched. The repertoire was sequenced with immunoSEQ multiplex PCR; TCRdb's copy has only in-frame clones and lacks some. The table lists 85,000 to 100,000 clones, roughly 80% of them singletons. The specimen was peripheral blood, collected on day 0 of AZD1222 vaccination. V and J are TRBV19 and TRBJ2-7; 12 bases match TRBD2. The sequence came from an adult in good health. For the CDR3, the DNA is TGTGCCAGTAGTCGTGGACTAGCGGGATACGAGCAGTACTTC. Its protein is CASSRGLAGYEQYF. The variable domain in full, completed from reference TRBV19 and TRBJ2-7, reads DGGITQSPKYLFRKEGQNVTLSCEQNLNHDAMYWYRQDPGQGLRLIYYSQIVNDFQKGDIAEGYSVSREKKESFPLTVTSAQKNPTAFYLCASSRGLAGYEQYFGPGTRLTVT.